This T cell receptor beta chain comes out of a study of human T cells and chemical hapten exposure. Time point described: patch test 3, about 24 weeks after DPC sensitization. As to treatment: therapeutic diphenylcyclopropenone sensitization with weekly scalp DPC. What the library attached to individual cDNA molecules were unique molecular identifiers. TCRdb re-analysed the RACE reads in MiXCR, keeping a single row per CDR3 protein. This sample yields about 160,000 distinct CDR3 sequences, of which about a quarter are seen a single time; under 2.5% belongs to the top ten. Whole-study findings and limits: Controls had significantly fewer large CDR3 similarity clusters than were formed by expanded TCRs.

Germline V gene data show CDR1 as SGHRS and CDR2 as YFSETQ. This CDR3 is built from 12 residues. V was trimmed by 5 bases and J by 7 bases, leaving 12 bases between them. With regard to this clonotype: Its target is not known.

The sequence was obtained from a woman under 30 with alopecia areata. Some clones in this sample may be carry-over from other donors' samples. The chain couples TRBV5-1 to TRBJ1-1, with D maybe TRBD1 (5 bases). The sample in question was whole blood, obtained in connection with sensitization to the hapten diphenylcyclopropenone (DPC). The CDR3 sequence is CASRRDSIEAFF. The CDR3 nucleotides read TGCGCCAGCAGGCGAGACAGCATTGAAGCTTTCTTT.